The present TCR beta chain was sequenced within a study of cytomegalovirus exposure and HLA in healthy donors. Overall study context: Counted in an early data release were 75 million to 85 million unique TCRs from HLA-typed donors. Study-wide points: The study listed 164 cytomegalovirus-associated TCR beta chains. TCR beta V- and J-gene trimming was later associated with a missense DCLRE1C variant. Most CMV-associated TCR beta chains were later found to appear HLA-restricted.

As to this clone: Its antigen is still unknown.

Vbeta (60) and Jbeta (13) primers were used in the PCR. Libraries were prepared by immunoSEQ multiplex PCR; TCRdb keeps only in-frame clonotypes and omits some of them. The sample has some 75,000 clones, around 81% seen once. V trimming: 6 bases; J trimming: 1 base; junction bases outside the gene matches: 6. CDR3 length equals 15 residues. CDR1 is MNHEY, CDR2 SVGAGI, per germline. The gene calls are TRBV6-5 and TRBJ2-3; 8 bases agree with TRBD1. Sample: PBMCs. The receptor comes from a man younger than 35 in good health and CMV-seropositive. CDR3 DNA sequence: TGTGCCAGCAGAGAACCGGGACAGGGCACAGATACGCAGTATTTT. Translation gives CASREPGQGTDTQYF.